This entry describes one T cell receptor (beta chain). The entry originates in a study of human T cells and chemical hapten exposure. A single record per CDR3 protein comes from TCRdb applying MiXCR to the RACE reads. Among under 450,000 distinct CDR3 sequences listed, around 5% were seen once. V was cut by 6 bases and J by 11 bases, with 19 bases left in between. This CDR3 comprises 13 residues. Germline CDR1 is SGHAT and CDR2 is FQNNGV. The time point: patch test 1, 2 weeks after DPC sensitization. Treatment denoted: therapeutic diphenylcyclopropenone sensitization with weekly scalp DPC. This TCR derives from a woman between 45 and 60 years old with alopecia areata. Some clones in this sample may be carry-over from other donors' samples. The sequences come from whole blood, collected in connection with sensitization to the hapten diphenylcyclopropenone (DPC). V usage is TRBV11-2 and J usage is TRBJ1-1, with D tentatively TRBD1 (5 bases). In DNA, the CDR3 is TGTGCCAGCAGGCCTCCGGGACCCCCGGGGGCTTTCTTT. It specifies CASRPPGPPGAFF.